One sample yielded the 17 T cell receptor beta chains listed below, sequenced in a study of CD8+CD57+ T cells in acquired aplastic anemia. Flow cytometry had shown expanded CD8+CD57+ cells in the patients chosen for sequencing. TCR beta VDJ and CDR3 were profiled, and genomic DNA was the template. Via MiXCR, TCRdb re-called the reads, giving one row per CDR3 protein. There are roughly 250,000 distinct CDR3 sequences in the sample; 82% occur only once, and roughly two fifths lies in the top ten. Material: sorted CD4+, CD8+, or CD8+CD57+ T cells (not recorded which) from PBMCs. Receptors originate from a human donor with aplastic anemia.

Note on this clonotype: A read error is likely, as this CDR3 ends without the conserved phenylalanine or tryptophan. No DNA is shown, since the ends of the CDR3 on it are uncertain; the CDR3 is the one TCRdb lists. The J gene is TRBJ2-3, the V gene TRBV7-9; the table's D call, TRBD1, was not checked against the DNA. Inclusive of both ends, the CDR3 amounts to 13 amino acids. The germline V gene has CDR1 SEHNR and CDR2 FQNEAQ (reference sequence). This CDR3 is CASGARGTWAQPL.

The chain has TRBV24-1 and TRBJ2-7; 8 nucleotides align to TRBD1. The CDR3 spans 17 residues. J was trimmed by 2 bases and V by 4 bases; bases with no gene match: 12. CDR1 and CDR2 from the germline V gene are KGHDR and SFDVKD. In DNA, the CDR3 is TGTGCCACCAGTGACAAGAAAACAGGGACAGGAACCTACGAGCAGTACGTC. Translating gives CATSDKKTGTGTYEQYV.

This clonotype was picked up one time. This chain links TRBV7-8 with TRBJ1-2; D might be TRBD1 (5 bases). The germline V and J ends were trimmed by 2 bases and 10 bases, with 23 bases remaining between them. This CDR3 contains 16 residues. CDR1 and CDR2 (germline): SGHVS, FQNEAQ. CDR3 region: CASSLRGRPYTHDYTF. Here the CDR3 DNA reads TGTGCCAGCAGCTTACGGGGCAGGCCCTATACCCATGACTACACCTTC. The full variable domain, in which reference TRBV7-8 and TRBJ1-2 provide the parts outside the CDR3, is GAGVSQSPRYKVAKRGQDVALRCDPISGHVSLFWYQQALGQGPEFLTYFQNEAQLDKSGLPSDRFFAERPEGSVSTLKIQRTQQEDSAVYLCASSLRGRPYTHDYTFGSGTRLTVV.

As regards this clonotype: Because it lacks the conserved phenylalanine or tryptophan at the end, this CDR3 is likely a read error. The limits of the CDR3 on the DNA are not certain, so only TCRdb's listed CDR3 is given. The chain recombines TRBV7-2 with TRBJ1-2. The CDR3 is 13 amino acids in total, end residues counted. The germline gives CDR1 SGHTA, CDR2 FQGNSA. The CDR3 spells CASSLEASTDSPY.

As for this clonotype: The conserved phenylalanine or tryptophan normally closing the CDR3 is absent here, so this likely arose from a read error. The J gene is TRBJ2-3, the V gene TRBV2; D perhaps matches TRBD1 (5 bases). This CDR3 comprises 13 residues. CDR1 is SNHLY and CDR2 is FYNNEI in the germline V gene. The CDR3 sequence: CASGERGTDTQYY. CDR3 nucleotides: TGTGCCAGCGGGGAAAGGGGCACAGACACGCAGTATTAT.

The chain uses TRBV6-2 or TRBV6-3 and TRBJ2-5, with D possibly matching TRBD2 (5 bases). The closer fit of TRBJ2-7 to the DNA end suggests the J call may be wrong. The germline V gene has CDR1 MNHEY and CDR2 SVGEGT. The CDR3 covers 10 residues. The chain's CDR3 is CASRAGEQYF. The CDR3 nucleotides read TGTGCCAGCAGGGCGGGCGAGCAGTACTTC.

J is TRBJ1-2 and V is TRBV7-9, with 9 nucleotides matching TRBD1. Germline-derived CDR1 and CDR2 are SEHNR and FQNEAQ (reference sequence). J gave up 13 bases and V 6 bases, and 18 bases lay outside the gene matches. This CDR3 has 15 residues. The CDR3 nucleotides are TGTGCCAGCAGTCCCTCGGACAGGGGAGATGGTGGCACCACCTTC. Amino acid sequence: CASSPSDRGDGGTTF.

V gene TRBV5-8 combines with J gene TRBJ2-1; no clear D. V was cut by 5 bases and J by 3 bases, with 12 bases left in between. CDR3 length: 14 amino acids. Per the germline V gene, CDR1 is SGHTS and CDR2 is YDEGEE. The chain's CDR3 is CASSFTTIYNEQFF. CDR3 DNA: TGTGCCAGCAGTTTTACTACTATCTACAATGAGCAGTTCTTC.

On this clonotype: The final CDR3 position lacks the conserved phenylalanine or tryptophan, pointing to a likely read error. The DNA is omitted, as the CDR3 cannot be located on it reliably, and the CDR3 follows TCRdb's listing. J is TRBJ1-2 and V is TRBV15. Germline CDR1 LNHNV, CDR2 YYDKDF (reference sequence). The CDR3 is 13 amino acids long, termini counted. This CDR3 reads CATSRDRSSGNTI.

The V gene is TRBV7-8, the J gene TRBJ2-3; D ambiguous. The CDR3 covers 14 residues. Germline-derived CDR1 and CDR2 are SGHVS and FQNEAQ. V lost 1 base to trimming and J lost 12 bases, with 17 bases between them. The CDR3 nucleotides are TGTGCCAGCAGCTTAGATGGAGATGCCGCAGCCCAGTATTTT. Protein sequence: CASSLDGDAAAQYF.

DNA of the CDR3: TGTGCCAGCAGCTTAGCCCGCGGCGCAAAAGAGGACCAGCAGTTCTTC. Its translation: CASSLARGAKEDQQFF. V gene TRBV7-6 combines with J gene TRBJ2-1, with unresolved D. V shed 0 bases and J shed 11 bases, with 20 bases lying between them. Germline V CDR1 and CDR2: SGHVS, FNYEAQ. CDR3 length: 16 residues. Complete variable domain (other parts from reference TRBV7-6 and TRBJ2-1): GAGVSQSPRYKVTKRGQDVALRCDPISGHVSLYWYRQALGQGPEFLTYFNYEAQQDKSGLPNDRFSAERPEGSISTLTIQRTEQRDSAMYRCASSLARGAKEDQQFFGPGTRLTVL.

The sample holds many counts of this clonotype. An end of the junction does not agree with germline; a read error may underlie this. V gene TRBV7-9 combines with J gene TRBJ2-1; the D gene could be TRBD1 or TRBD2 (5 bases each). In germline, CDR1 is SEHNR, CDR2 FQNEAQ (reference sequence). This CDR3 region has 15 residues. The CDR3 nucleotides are TGTGCCAGCAGCTTAGCGGGTAGCTACGGGGCCAACGTCTTCTTT. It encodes CASSLAGSYGANVFF.

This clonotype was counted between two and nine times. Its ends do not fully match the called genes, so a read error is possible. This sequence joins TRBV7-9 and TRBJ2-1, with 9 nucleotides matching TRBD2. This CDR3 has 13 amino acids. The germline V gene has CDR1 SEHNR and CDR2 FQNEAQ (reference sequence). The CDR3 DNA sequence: TGTGCCAGCAGTTTTGAAAGGAGCGGGGGGCAGGTCTTC. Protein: CASSFERSGGQVF.

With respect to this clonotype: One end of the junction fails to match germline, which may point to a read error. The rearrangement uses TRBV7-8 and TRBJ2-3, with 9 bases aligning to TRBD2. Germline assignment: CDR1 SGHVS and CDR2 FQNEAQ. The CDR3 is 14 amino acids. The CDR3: CASSLAGDPSTQYF. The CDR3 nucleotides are TGTGCCAGCAGTTTAGCGGGAGATCCCAGTACGCAGTATTTT.

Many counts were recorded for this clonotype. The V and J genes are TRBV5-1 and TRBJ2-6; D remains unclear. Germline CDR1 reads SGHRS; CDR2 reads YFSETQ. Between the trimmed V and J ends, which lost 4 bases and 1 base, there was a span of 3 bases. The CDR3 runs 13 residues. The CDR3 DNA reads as TGCGCCAGCAGCCTTTCTGGGGCCAACGTCCTGACTTTC. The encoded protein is CASSLSGANVLTF.

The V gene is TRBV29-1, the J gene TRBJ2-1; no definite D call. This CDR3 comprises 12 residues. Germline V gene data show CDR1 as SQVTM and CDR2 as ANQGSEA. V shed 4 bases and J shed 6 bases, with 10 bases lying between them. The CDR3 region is CSVGDPGNEQFF. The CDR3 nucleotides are TGCAGCGTTGGAGATCCAGGCAATGAGCAGTTCTTC.

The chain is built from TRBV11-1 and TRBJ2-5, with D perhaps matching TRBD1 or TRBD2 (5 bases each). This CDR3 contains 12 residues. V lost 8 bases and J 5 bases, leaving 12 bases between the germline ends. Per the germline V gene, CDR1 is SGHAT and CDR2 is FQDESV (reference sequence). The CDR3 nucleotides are TGTGCCAGCGAGGGGTGGAGGGAGACCCAGTACTTC. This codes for CASEGWRETQYF.